These 9 T cell receptor beta chains came from one sample sequenced in a study of spatial heterogeneity in lung cancer. Time point denoted: sample taken at primary tumor resection. Their recognized antigens are unknown. TCRdb fed the 5' RACE reads into MiXCR, producing one record per CDR3 protein. Of some 7,000 distinct CDR3 sequences listed, roughly 3.5% were seen once; the top ten hold about 15%. Study-wide points: Tracking of tumor mutation counts was seen in expanded intratumoral alpha and beta TCR counts.

Here the sequenced sample was lung tumor tissue, taken at surgery. These receptors all come from a male donor with early-stage non-small cell lung cancer.

This clonotype has a count of ten or more. The CDR3 DNA reads as TGCAGCGTTGAAGAGCCCAGGCACACTGAAGCTTTCTTT. It is translated as CSVEEPRHTEAFF. The gene calls are TRBV29-1 and TRBJ1-1; D is ambiguous. The germline V and J ends were trimmed by 0 bases and 3 bases, with 8 bases remaining between them. The V gene's germline CDR1 is SQVTM and CDR2 ANQGSEA. The CDR3 is 13 residues long.

This clonotype was counted many times. The chain couples TRBV10-2 to TRBJ2-1, with D unclear. Looked up from germline, CDR1 is WSHSY and CDR2 is SAAADI. V was pared by 7 bases and J by 9 bases, with 16 bases between. CDR3 size: 13 residues. The CDR3 protein is CASMRKRDAEQFF. CDR3 DNA: TGCGCCAGCATGCGGAAACGTGATGCTGAGCAGTTCTTC.

This clonotype qualifies as medium-sized (0.01 to 0.1%). The V and J genes are TRBV11-2 and TRBJ1-1; a weak D match, TRBD1 (5 bases). This CDR3 has 14 amino acids. Germline V gives CDR1 SGHAT, CDR2 FQNNGV. The V gene lost 5 bases and the J gene lost 1 base, with 11 bases spanning the gap. DNA of the CDR3: TGTGCCAGCAGCGGGGACCCCAGGAACACTGAAGCTTTCTTT. This gives the protein CASSGDPRNTEAFF.

The table lists this clonotype with many counts. The chain couples TRBV30 to TRBJ1-1; perhaps TRBD1 as D (5 bases). Germline assignment: CDR1 GTSNPN and CDR2 SVGIG (reference sequence). This CDR3 is 13 amino acids long. Trimming pared 2 bases from V and 7 bases from J, leaving 14 bases between. CDR3 protein: CAWSKGILLEAFF. CDR3 DNA: TGTGCCTGGAGTAAGGGGATTTTGCTTGAAGCTTTCTTT.

This clonotype came up a few times. The rearrangement links TRBV15 to TRBJ2-1; D is perhaps TRBD2 (7 bases). V was shortened by 2 bases and J by 6 bases, with 17 bases between the two germline ends. Germline CDR1 and CDR2: LNHNV and YYDKDF (reference sequence). The CDR3 is 16 residues long. The CDR3: CATSRQQGGKRNEQFF. In nucleotides, the CDR3 is TGTGCCACCAGCAGACAACAGGGAGGGAAACGCAATGAGCAGTTCTTC.

This clonotype ranks as medium-sized. The chain is built from TRBV5-1 and TRBJ1-1; no clear D gene. The CDR3 covers 14 residues. Trimming cost V 4 bases and J 7 bases, with 17 bases left between them. Germline loops: CDR1 SGHRS, CDR2 YFSETQ. CDR3 sequence reads: CASSQGMGPGEAFF. CDR3 nucleotide sequence: TGCGCCAGCAGCCAAGGGATGGGCCCCGGTGAAGCTTTCTTT.

This clonotype was seen only a few times. This rearrangement joins TRBV5-4 to TRBJ1-6; 11 bases are a match to TRBD1. Germline CDR1 and CDR2: SGHNT and YYREEE (reference sequence). The V gene end was trimmed by 5 bases and the J gene end by 9 bases; junction bases not matched to a gene: 7. The CDR3 runs to 15 residues. CDR3 amino acids: CASSSPGTGGSPLHF. The CDR3 DNA reads TGTGCCAGCAGTTCCCCCGGGACAGGGGGTTCACCCCTCCACTTT.

This clonotype was recorded a few times. CDR3 in amino acids: CASSAAENYGYTF. The CDR3, as DNA: TGCGCCAGCAGTGCAGCGGAGAACTATGGCTACACCTTC. The V and J genes are TRBV10-1 and TRBJ1-2; D gene unclear. This CDR3 contains 13 residues. Per the germline V gene, CDR1 is WNHNN and CDR2 is SYGVQD (reference sequence). Trimming stripped 4 bases from V and 2 bases from J, with 8 bases between.

This clonotype is classed as large (0.1 to 1%). The rearrangement joins TRBV9 to TRBJ2-2; TRBD1 matches at 9 bases. Per the germline V gene, CDR1 is SGDLS and CDR2 is YYNGEE. V shed 5 bases, J shed 4 bases, and the junction held 0 bases outside the gene matches. This CDR3 region has 13 residues. CDR3 bases: TGTGCCAGCAGGACAGGGGGCACCGGGGAGCTGTTTTTT. This translates into CASRTGGTGELFF.